Below are 24 T cell receptor beta chains sequenced from a single sample in a study of blood T cell repertoires in COVID-19. Assay used: immunoSEQ multiplex PCR; TCRdb lists only in-frame clones, some missing. The sample yields approximately 300,000 clones, approximately 90% seen once. Sequencing was carried out using peripheral blood. The source of these receptors is a man aged 35-49 years with acute or convalescent COVID-19.

This sequence joins TRBV7-9 and TRBJ2-7; 9 bases line up with TRBD2. This CDR3 region has 15 residues. CDR1 SEHNR and CDR2 FQNEAQ come from the germline V gene (reference sequence). Germline trimming cut 5 bases from V and 2 bases from J; bases unmatched to any gene: 7. CDR3 sequence reads: CASSGGGGGTYEQYF. The CDR3 DNA reads TGTGCCAGCAGCGGAGGCGGGGGGGGAACCTACGAGCAGTACTTC.

V usage is TRBV7-2 and J usage is TRBJ1-4; weak D call: TRBD1 (5 bases). Deletions cut 5 bases from V and 8 bases from J, with 18 bases between. Germline CDR1 and CDR2: SGHTA and FQGNSA. CDR3 length equals 15 residues. The CDR3 spells CASSRKSGGGEKLFF. The CDR3 bases are TGTGCCAGCAGCCGTAAATCTGGGGGAGGCGAAAAACTGTTTTTT.

This CDR3 is CATSDSGQNTGELFF. In DNA, the CDR3 is TGTGCCACCAGTGATTCGGGACAGAACACCGGGGAGCTGTTTTTT. The genes are TRBV24-1 and TRBJ2-2, with D perhaps matching TRBD1 (6 bases). Per the germline V gene, CDR1 is KGHDR and CDR2 is SFDVKD. The CDR3 contains 15 residues. Deletions cut 2 bases from V and 1 base from J, with 7 bases between.

V and J are TRBV7-9 and TRBJ2-3; D remains unclear. V lost 5 bases and J lost 0, with 3 bases in between. This CDR3 contains 12 residues. Looked up from germline, CDR1 is SEHNR and CDR2 is FQNEAQ (reference sequence). The CDR3 coding sequence is TGTGCCAGCAGCCTGAGCACAGATACGCAGTATTTT. It codes for CASSLSTDTQYF.

This chain links TRBV9 with TRBJ2-3; possibly TRBD2 for D (6 bases). From germline, CDR1 is SGDLS and CDR2 YYNGEE. V dropped 2 bases and J dropped 0 bases, with 10 bases sitting between them. This CDR3 has 15 amino acids. The CDR3 region has the DNA TGTGCCAGCAGCGTGGGAGGACTTAGCACAGATACGCAGTATTTT. Protein product: CASSVGGLSTDTQYF. The full variable domain, completed using reference TRBV9 and TRBJ2-3, is DSGVTQTPKHLITATGQRVTLRCSPRSGDLSVYWYQQSLDQGLQFLIQYYNGEERAKGNILERFSAQQFPDLHSELNLSSLELGDSALYFCASSVGGLSTDTQYFGPGTRLTVL.

This clone showed up just a few times. This chain links TRBV5-1 with TRBJ2-1, with 9 bases identical to TRBD2. In germline, CDR1 is SGHRS, CDR2 YFSETQ. The CDR3 contains 17 residues. Trimming at V came to 3 bases and at J to 8 bases, leaving 15 bases not matched to a gene. CDR3 amino acids: CASSSRISGGYLDEQFF. CDR3 sequence (DNA): TGCGCCAGCAGCTCTCGTATTAGCGGGGGATATCTCGATGAGCAGTTCTTC. The full variable domain, rest sourced from reference TRBV5-1 and TRBJ2-1, is KAGVTQTPRYLIKTRGQQVTLSCSPISGHRSVSWYQQTPGQGLQFLFEYFSETQRNKGNFPGRFSGRQFSNSRSEMNVSTLELGDSALYLCASSSRISGGYLDEQFFGPGTRLTVL.

J is TRBJ2-1 and V is TRBV19; 8 positions match TRBD1. Germline values: CDR1 LNHDA, CDR2 SQIVND (reference sequence). CDR3 size: 13 residues. V shed 5 bases, J shed 9 bases, and the junction held 6 bases outside the gene matches. The CDR3, as DNA: TGTGCCAGTAGTCCGATGACAGGGGTTGAGCAGTTCTTC. It is translated as CASSPMTGVEQFF.

V and J are TRBV11-3 and TRBJ2-3; 9 positions match TRBD1. The junction had 8 bases not matched to a gene; V was cut back by 6 bases and J by 4 bases. Germline values: CDR1 SGHNT, CDR2 YENEEA. The CDR3 totals 15 residues. CDR3: CASSPGTGLPDTQYF. For the CDR3, the DNA is TGTGCCAGCAGTCCGGGGACAGGGCTTCCAGATACGCAGTATTTT.

J is TRBJ2-1 and V is TRBV3-1 (or the pseudogene TRBV3-2); tentatively, D is TRBD2 (5 bases). The CDR3 contains 14 residues. Germline V gives CDR1 LGHDT, CDR2 YNNKEL (reference sequence). V lost 4 bases and J 7 bases, leaving 14 bases between the germline ends. CDR3 amino acids: CASSLTQRRNEQFF. In DNA form, the CDR3 reads TGTGCCAGCAGCCTCACCCAGCGGCGGAATGAGCAGTTCTTC.

The V gene is TRBV7-8, the J gene TRBJ1-2; no reliable D call. CDR1 SGHVS and CDR2 FQNEAQ come from the germline V gene. V lost 5 bases and J lost 5, with 15 bases in between. The CDR3 has 14 residues. CDR3 sequence: CASSPLSSQYGYTF. The CDR3 nucleotides are TGTGCCAGCAGCCCATTATCTTCGCAGTATGGCTACACCTTC.

CDR3 nucleotides: TGTGCCAGCAGTTTTACATCCGGGGGGACGCTGGGCTACACCTTC. Amino acid sequence: CASSFTSGGTLGYTF. The chain is built from TRBV27 and TRBJ1-2, with D perhaps TRBD1 (5 bases). V dropped 3 bases and J dropped 8 bases, with 19 bases sitting between them. CDR1 is MNHEY and CDR2 is SMNVEV in the germline V gene (reference sequence). The CDR3 totals 15 residues.

This clone appeared a single time. V and J are TRBV7-2 and TRBJ2-7; 8 nucleotides agree with TRBD1. The J segment lost 4 bases and the V segment lost 6 bases, leaving 8 bases of the junction unmatched. The length of the CDR3 is 14 residues. CDR1 and CDR2 from the germline V gene are SGHTA and FQGNSA. The CDR3 sequence: CASSFLYRGYEQYF. CDR3 sequence (DNA): TGTGCCAGCAGTTTCCTATACAGGGGGTACGAGCAGTACTTC. Based on the CDR3 plus reference TRBV7-2 and TRBJ2-7, the full variable domain is GAGVSQSPSNKVTEKGKDVELRCDPISGHTALYWYRQSLGQGLEFLIYFQGNSAPDKSGLPSDRFSAERTGGSVSTLTIQRTQQEDSAVYLCASSFLYRGYEQYFGPGTRLTVT.

The chain has TRBV5-1 and TRBJ1-6; TRBD1 agrees at 7 bases. CDR3 size: 15 residues. Per the germline V gene, CDR1 is SGHRS and CDR2 is YFSETQ. With V trimmed by 2 bases and J by 2 bases, 1 base remained unmatched. CDR3 nucleotide sequence: TGCGCCAGCAGCTTACAGGGGACCTATAATTCACCCCTCCACTTT. Protein sequence: CASSLQGTYNSPLHF.

The chain joins TRBV27 to TRBJ1-2, with TRBD1 matching 7 bases. In germline, CDR1 is MNHEY, CDR2 SMNVEV (reference sequence). With V trimmed by 5 bases and J by 5 bases, 17 bases remained unmatched. This CDR3 has 17 amino acids. CDR3 loop: CASSSSRSGGLGYGYTF. In nucleotides, the CDR3 is TGTGCCAGCAGTAGTTCTAGATCAGGGGGTTTGGGATATGGCTACACCTTC.

V gene TRBV9 combines with J gene TRBJ2-7; a weak D match, TRBD1 (5 bases). The CDR3 spans 14 residues. Trimming cost V 4 bases and J 1 base, with 12 bases left between them. CDR1 is SGDLS, CDR2 YYNGEE, per germline. CDR3 bases: TGTGCCAGCAGCAAATTCCAGGGATCCTACGAGCAGTACTTC. Its protein product is CASSKFQGSYEQYF.

This chain joins TRBV6-1 and TRBJ1-1; D remains unclear. The CDR3 spans 12 residues. Deletions cut 3 bases from V and 10 bases from J, with 12 bases between. Germline CDR1 MNHNS, CDR2 SASEGT. CDR3 nucleotides: TGTGCCAGCAGTGATGCGCAGGCCCGAGCTTTCTTT. Its protein is CASSDAQARAFF.

The DNA of the CDR3 is TGTGCCAGCAGTTCGGACGGGACTCTTTTCTACGAGCAGTACTTC. This encodes CASSSDGTLFYEQYF. The chain employs TRBV27 and TRBJ2-7; D is possibly TRBD2 (6 bases). Looked up from germline, CDR1 is MNHEY and CDR2 is SMNVEV (reference sequence). This CDR3 has 15 amino acids. With 4 bases removed from V and 3 bases from J, the gap between germline ends came to 16 bases.

This clone was observed once. The same CDR3 can be traced to other DNA sequences in this sample. This rearrangement joins TRBV7-2 to TRBJ1-2, with 9 nucleotides matching TRBD1. The germline gives CDR1 SGHTA, CDR2 FQGNSA. The CDR3 runs to 14 residues. Trimming took 6 bases from V and 4 from J; bases not matched to a gene: 6. CDR3 loop: CASSPTGGGYGYTF. The DNA of the CDR3 is TGTGCCAGCAGTCCCACAGGGGGCGGCTATGGCTACACCTTC.

The V gene is TRBV10-1, the J gene TRBJ1-2; D is possibly TRBD1 (5 bases). The V end lost 4 bases, the J end lost 8 bases, and 14 bases lay between the germline ends. There are 13 residues in the CDR3. Germline V lookup: CDR1 WNHNN, CDR2 SYGVQD (reference sequence). The DNA of the CDR3 is TGCGCCAGCAGTGGGGGCTTTGAGCGCGGCTACACCTTC. It translates to CASSGGFERGYTF.

This clone has only one observation. This CDR3 is CASSQDRGLAVAGELFF. The CDR3 DNA sequence: TGTGCCAGCAGCCAAGATAGAGGACTAGCGGTGGCCGGGGAGCTGTTTTTT. This rearrangement joins TRBV14 to TRBJ2-2; 10 positions match TRBD2. The CDR3 extends over 17 amino acids. CDR1 is SGHDN and CDR2 is FVKESK in the germline V gene. The V segment lost 0 bases and the J segment 6 bases; nucleotides outside the gene matches: 7.

This clone was observed a single time. The rearrangement joins TRBV5-1 to TRBJ2-7; TRBD1 matches 7 bases. The trim removed 4 bases at V and 0 bases at J, leaving 7 bases unmatched. Germline CDR1 and CDR2: SGHRS and YFSETQ. The length of the CDR3 is 15 residues. The CDR3, as DNA: TGCGCCAGCAGCCCGGGACAGCCTCTCTCCTACGAGCAGTACTTC. Protein: CASSPGQPLSYEQYF.

The CDR3 coding sequence is TGTGCCAGCAGCTTAGAACAGGGAAACTATGGCTACACCTTC. It translates to CASSLEQGNYGYTF. The rearrangement uses TRBV7-8 and TRBJ1-2; TRBD1 is a possible D gene (6 bases). The germline CDR1 and CDR2 sequences are SGHVS and FQNEAQ. CDR3 length equals 14 residues. V was cut by 1 base and J by 2 bases, with 8 bases left in between. Based on the CDR3 plus reference TRBV7-8 and TRBJ1-2, the full variable domain is GAGVSQSPRYKVAKRGQDVALRCDPISGHVSLFWYQQALGQGPEFLTYFQNEAQLDKSGLPSDRFFAERPEGSVSTLKIQRTQQEDSAVYLCASSLEQGNYGYTFGSGTRLTVV.

The chain joins TRBV5-4 to TRBJ1-6; 8 bases agree with TRBD1. The germline V gene encodes CDR1 SGHNT and CDR2 YYREEE (reference sequence). V was clipped by 3 bases and J by 4 bases; unmatched bases: 12. This CDR3 region has 18 residues. The CDR3 loop is CASSWDRNEDFYNSPLHF. In DNA, the CDR3 is TGTGCCAGCAGCTGGGACAGGAACGAAGATTTTTATAATTCACCCCTCCACTTT.

This chain connects TRBV4-2 to TRBJ2-1; 11 bases are shared with TRBD2. With V trimmed by 2 bases and J by 6 bases, 0 bases remained unmatched. Germline V lookup: CDR1 LGHNA, CDR2 YNFKEQ. The CDR3 consists of 14 residues. This CDR3 reads CASSQLAGGNEQFF. As DNA, the CDR3 is TGTGCCAGCAGCCAACTAGCGGGGGGCAATGAGCAGTTCTTC.